This section outlines one TCR beta chain sequence together with its context. The CDR3 is made up of 14 amino acids. The V segment lost 4 bases and the J segment 4 bases; nucleotides outside the gene matches: 2. Germline lookup yields CDR1 SGHNT and CDR2 YYREEE (reference sequence). The data were taken from a study of blood T cell repertoires in COVID-19. Background on the study: Acute and convalescent COVID-19 samples came from the United States, Italy and Spain. The analysed material was cDNA or gDNA that came from T cells, B-cell-depleted T cells, or PBMCs.

In the study's own analysis: Scientists estimated how many nucleated cells there were by amplifying reference gene primers. Sequencing was performed with immunoSEQ multiplex PCR; in TCRdb, only in-frame clones are kept and a portion is missing. Clonal size and the V and J genes are those of that table, whereas D and trimming came from the DNA. The sample records about 160,000 clones, about 87% being singletons. Sample: peripheral blood. The chain couples TRBV5-4 to TRBJ2-2; 9 nucleotides match TRBD1. The clonotype originates from a woman in her sixties or seventies who had recovered from COVID-19. CDR3 sequence reads: CASSPGQGTGELFF. The CDR3 bases are TGTGCCAGCAGCCCGGGACAGGGCACCGGGGAGCTGTTTTTT.